The rows below give T cell receptor beta chains drawn from one sample of a study of T-cell memory formation after mild COVID-19. TCRdb analysed the 5' RACE reads with MiXCR anew, one entry per CDR3 protein. The sample shows 250,000 or so distinct CDR3 sequences, about a sixth of them seen only once. The specimen was PBMCs or a T cell subset sorted from them (not recorded which). The receptors stem from a man between 18 and 35 years old who had mild COVID-19 (a few samples of this study predate the infection). Cell type and time point are not known. Each CDR3 is given with its conserved first and last residue. D genes are given only for firm matches. Clone size is stated in some rows and not others, as once, few, many or a class when expanded.

clone_size j_call v_call d_call cdr3_nt cdr3_aa
. TRBJ2-2 TRBV20-1 . TGCAGTGTTGAAGGGGAGAACACCGGGGAGCTGTTTTTT CSVEGENTGELFF
few TRBJ2-7 TRBV5-1 TRBD1 TGCGCCAGCAGCCTGGATAACACCGGGACAGGGGACGACGAGCAGTACTTC CASSLDNTGTGDDEQYF
. TRBJ2-5 TRBV5-1 TRBD2 TGCGCCAGCAAACGGGGGGAACAAGAGACCCAGTACTTC CASKRGEQETQYF
. TRBJ2-3 TRBV7-9 . TGTGCCAGCAGCTTAAGTGGGAATCCAGATACGCAGTATTTT CASSLSGNPDTQYF
. TRBJ1-5 TRBV5-4 . TGTGCCAGCAGCTTGTACAATCAGCCCCAGCATTTT CASSLYNQPQHF
. TRBJ1-1 TRBV5-1 . TGCGCCAGCAGCTTGGTGGCTGCTGGTACTGAAGCTTTCTTT CASSLVAAGTEAFF
few TRBJ1-2 TRBV6-5 TRBD1 TGTGCCAGCAGGGACACAGGGGGCGACTATGGCTACACCTTC CASRDTGGDYGYTF
. TRBJ2-3 TRBV9 TRBD2 TGTGCCAGCAGCTCGGGACTAGGGATGTTGGATACGCAGTATTTT CASSSGLGMLDTQYF
few TRBJ2-4 TRBV7-9 . TGTGCCAGCAGCCTTCACGTGGGGGGCCGGAACATTCAGTACTTC CASSLHVGGRNIQYF
. TRBJ2-1 TRBV5-6 . TGTGCCAGCAGCGAGAGCCCATTCGGTGAGCAGTTCTTC CASSESPFGEQFF
many TRBJ1-2 TRBV12-3/TRBV12-4 . TGTGCCAGCAGTTTAAGTAACCCGCGCGGTACCTATGGCTACACCTTC CASSLSNPRGTYGYTF
. TRBJ1-1 TRBV11-1 . TGTGCCAGCAGCCCGGGGTGGGGCAGAGGGACTGAAGCTTTCTTT CASSPGWGRGTEAFF
few TRBJ2-3 TRBV18 TRBD2 TGTGCCAGCTCACCACGTCCAGCGGGGGGTAAAAGGACGCAGTATTTT CASSPRPAGGKRTQYF